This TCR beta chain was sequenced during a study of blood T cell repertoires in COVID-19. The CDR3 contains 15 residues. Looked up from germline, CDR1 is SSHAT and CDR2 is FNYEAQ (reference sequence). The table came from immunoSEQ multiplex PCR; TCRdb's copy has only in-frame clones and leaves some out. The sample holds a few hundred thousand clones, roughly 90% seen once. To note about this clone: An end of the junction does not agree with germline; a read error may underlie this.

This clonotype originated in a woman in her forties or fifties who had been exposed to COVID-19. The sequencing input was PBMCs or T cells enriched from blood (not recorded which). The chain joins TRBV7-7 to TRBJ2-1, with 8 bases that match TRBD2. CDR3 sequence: CASSPARGASNEQFF. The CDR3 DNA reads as TGTGCTAGCAGCCCCGCGCGGGGGGCGTCCAATGAGCAGTTCTTC.